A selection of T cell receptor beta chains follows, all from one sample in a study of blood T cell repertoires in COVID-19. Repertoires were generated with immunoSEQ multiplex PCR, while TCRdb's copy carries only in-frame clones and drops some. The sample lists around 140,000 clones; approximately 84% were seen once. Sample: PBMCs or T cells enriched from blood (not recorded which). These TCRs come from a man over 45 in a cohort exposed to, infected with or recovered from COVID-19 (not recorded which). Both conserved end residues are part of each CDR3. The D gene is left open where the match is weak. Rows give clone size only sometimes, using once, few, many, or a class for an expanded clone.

TGTGCCAGCAGCCAGGGCCTACAGGGGGCACTCAATCAGCCCCAGCATTTT,CASSQGLQGALNQPQHF,TRBD1,TRBV3-1/TRBV3-2,TRBJ1-5,once
TGTGCCAGCAGCCTTCGGGGGACGGGAGCTGAGAATGAGCAGTTCTTC,CASSLRGTGAENEQFF,.,TRBV4-2,TRBJ2-1,few
TGTGCCAGCAGTAGAAGCGGGGCGAATGAGCAGTTCTTC,CASSRSGANEQFF,TRBD2,TRBV7-3,TRBJ2-1,.
TGCGCCAGCAGCGGACGACAGGGAGGTACCGGGGAGCTGTTTTTT,CASSGRQGGTGELFF,.,TRBV5-1,TRBJ2-2,.
TGCGCCAGCAGTCCAGGGGGTCTTACCCACGAGCAGTACTTC,CASSPGGLTHEQYF,TRBD1,TRBV10-1,TRBJ2-7,.
TGTGCCTGGAGTCTACAGTCAAATGAAAAACTGTTTTTT,CAWSLQSNEKLFF,.,TRBV30,TRBJ1-4,.
TGCAGCGCTCGGACAGGGATGAGCACTGAAGCTTTCTTT,CSARTGMSTEAFF,TRBD1,TRBV29-1,TRBJ1-1,.
TGTGCCAGCTCAGCCTACAGGGGGTATGACGAAAAACTGTTTTTT,CASSAYRGYDEKLFF,TRBD1,TRBV18,TRBJ1-4,few
TGTGCCAGCAGCTGGGACAGGGTAGAGTCACCCCTCCACTTT,CASSWDRVESPLHF,TRBD1,TRBV7-9,TRBJ1-6,.
TGTGCCAGCACCCCAGCGGGAGCGGGAGATACGCAGTATTTT,CASTPAGAGDTQYF,TRBD2,TRBV7-9,TRBJ2-3,once
TGTGCCAGCACCCCCGGGGGTCTTCCAATCAGGGAAAAACTGTTTTTT,CASTPGGLPIREKLFF,.,TRBV3-1/TRBV3-2,TRBJ1-4,.
TGTGCCAGTAGTATAGTTACAGGGGGCATTGAGCAGTTCTTC,CASSIVTGGIEQFF,TRBD1,TRBV19,TRBJ2-1,.
TGTGCCAGCAGTGTCGGCCAGACTTATAGCAATCAGCCCCAGCATTTT,CASSVGQTYSNQPQHF,.,TRBV2,TRBJ1-5,.
TGCGCCAGCAGCCAATTAACAGGTTTTGAATATCCCTCTGGGGCCAACGTCCTGACTTTC,CASSQLTGFEYPSGANVLTF,.,TRBV4-1,TRBJ2-6,.
TGTGCCAGCAGCTTAACGAGAGATCAGCCCCAGCATTTT,CASSLTRDQPQHF,.,TRBV7-3,TRBJ1-5,.
TGTGCCAGCAGTTTTCAGGGGAGGGCTGAAGCTTTCTTT,CASSFQGRAEAFF,.,TRBV6-5,TRBJ1-1,.
TGTGCCTGGAGTGACGGGGTAGCGGGGGGCCGCACAGATACGCAGTATTTT,CAWSDGVAGGRTDTQYF,TRBD2,TRBV30,TRBJ2-3,.
TGTGCCAGCAGTTCCTCGGGTAGCAATCAGCCCCAGCATTTT,CASSSSGSNQPQHF,.,TRBV27,TRBJ1-5,.
TGCGCCAGCAGCTTGGAAGGACAGGTCAATCAGCCCCAGCATTTT,CASSLEGQVNQPQHF,TRBD1,TRBV5-1,TRBJ1-5,.
TGTGCCAGCATAAGGGGTGGGTACAATGAGCAGTTCTTC,CASIRGGYNEQFF,.,TRBV21-1,TRBJ2-1,.
TGTGCCAGCAGCCAAGGACTAGCGGGAACCTACGAGCAGTACTTC,CASSQGLAGTYEQYF,TRBD2,TRBV14,TRBJ2-7,.
TGTGCCAGCAGGCCAGGGACATTTATATTATATGGCTACACCTTC,CASRPGTFILYGYTF,.,TRBV6-5,TRBJ1-2,.
TGTGCCATCAGACAGGGGGCAAATAATGAAAAACTGTTTTTT,CAIRQGANNEKLFF,TRBD1,TRBV10-3,TRBJ1-4,.
TGTGCCAGCAGTCGAGCCTTATGGGAGACCCAGTACTTC,CASSRALWETQYF,.,TRBV27,TRBJ2-5,.
TGTGCCATCAGTGAGAGGGGGACTAGCGCCACCGGGGAGCTGTTTTTT,CAISERGTSATGELFF,TRBD2,TRBV10-3,TRBJ2-2,.
TGTGCCAGCAGCTTGTCCACTTGGCTTGAGGGCCGCCACTCCTACGAGCAGTACTTC,CASSLSTWLEGRHSYEQYF,.,TRBV7-3,TRBJ2-7,.
TGTGCCAGCACACTGATAGCGGGAGAGGGGAATGAGCAGTTCTTC,CASTLIAGEGNEQFF,TRBD2,TRBV28,TRBJ2-1,.
TGCGCCAGCAGTGAGTTCGGACAGGGGGGCGGCTACACCTTC,CASSEFGQGGGYTF,TRBD1,TRBV10-2,TRBJ1-2,.
TGTGCCAGCAGAGGACAGGGGCTAGTAGAAAAACTGTTTTTT,CASRGQGLVEKLFF,TRBD1,TRBV6-5,TRBJ1-4,.
TGTGCCAGCAGCTACCAGCGGGGGTGGAACAATGAGCAGTTCTTC,CASSYQRGWNNEQFF,TRBD2,TRBV7-8,TRBJ2-1,few
TGTGCCAGCAGTCAGGGACAGTTCGGGGAGCAGTACTTC,CASSQGQFGEQYF,TRBD1,TRBV27,TRBJ2-7,.
TGTGCCAGCAGTGATCAGAGCAATCAGCCCCAGCATTTT,CASSDQSNQPQHF,.,TRBV25-1,TRBJ1-5,.
TGTGCCATCAGTGAGTCAATCAAGGACAGGGTCTATGGCTACACCTTC,CAISESIKDRVYGYTF,TRBD1,TRBV10-3,TRBJ1-2,.
TGTGCCAGCAGTTACTCGCAGCGGGGGGACAATGAGCAGTTCTTC,CASSYSQRGDNEQFF,TRBD2,TRBV6-7,TRBJ2-1,.